The 10 T cell receptor beta chains given below trace back to one sample, sequenced in a study of blood T cells in healthy people across ages. A second PCR of about 6 to 11 cycles used a sample-barcoded 5' primer and a J-beta primer mix. TCRdb itself ran the 5' RACE reads through MiXCR, one entry per CDR3 protein. Of some 710,000 distinct CDR3 sequences listed, about a fifth are singletons. Sample: blood. The receptors derive from a man between 70 and 80 years old in good health.

There are a few counts of this clonotype. V usage is TRBV2 and J usage is TRBJ2-4; no definite D call. With 7 bases removed from V and 7 bases from J, the gap between germline ends came to 8 bases. The CDR3 length is 11 residues. Germline V gene data show CDR1 as SNHLY and CDR2 as FYNNEI. CDR3 loop: CASTQQNIQYF. CDR3 nucleotides: TGTGCCAGCACTCAACAGAACATTCAGTACTTC.

This clonotype was found many times. The chain uses TRBV27 and TRBJ2-7; 9 bases map to TRBD1. This CDR3 is 14 amino acids long. J gave up 2 bases and V 4 bases, and 3 bases lay outside the gene matches. CDR1 MNHEY and CDR2 SMNVEV come from the germline V gene (reference sequence). The CDR3 here is CASSSDRGPYEQYF. The DNA for the CDR3 is TGTGCCAGCAGTTCGGACAGGGGTCCCTACGAGCAGTACTTC.

This clonotype was detected only a few times. This chain connects TRBV27 to TRBJ2-7, with 9 bases that match TRBD1. Germline V gives CDR1 MNHEY, CDR2 SMNVEV (reference sequence). Losses at the gene ends were 3 bases for V and 5 bases for J; bases not matched to a gene: 8. The CDR3 spans 15 residues. CDR3 amino acids: CASSFLRQGDNEQYF. CDR3 in DNA: TGTGCCAGCAGTTTTTTGAGACAGGGGGATAACGAGCAGTACTTC.

This clonotype was recorded a few times. This sequence joins TRBV20-1 and TRBJ2-3, with D possibly being TRBD1 (6 bases). Germline V CDR1 and CDR2: DFQATT, SNEGSKA (reference sequence). V dropped 5 bases and J dropped 1 base, with 13 bases sitting between them. The CDR3 loop spans 14 amino acids. The CDR3 region has the DNA TGCAGTGCTCCCACGACAGGACGCACAGATACGCAGTATTTT. It is translated as CSAPTTGRTDTQYF.

This clonotype was observed a handful of times. This chain uses TRBV28 with TRBJ1-2, with TRBD1 matching 12 bases. CDR1 MDHEN and CDR2 SYDVKM come from the germline V gene. Germline trimming cut 3 bases from V and 7 bases from J; bases unmatched to any gene: 9. CDR3 length equals 16 residues. CDR3 nucleotides: TGTGCCAGCAGTTTGTCCGGGACAGGGGGCAGGGTTGGCTACACCTTC. It yields the protein CASSLSGTGGRVGYTF.

This clonotype has only a few counts. The gene calls are TRBV20-1 and TRBJ2-7, with TRBD1 as a possible D gene (5 bases). Germline V gene sequence: CDR1 DFQATT, CDR2 SNEGSKA (reference sequence). Trimming stripped 3 bases from V and 4 bases from J, with 13 bases between. CDR3 length: 13 residues. The CDR3 DNA is TGCAGTGCTAGCCAGGGTTCTGGATACGAGCAGTACTTC. This translates into CSASQGSGYEQYF.

This clonotype occurred many times. This chain connects TRBV7-8 to TRBJ2-1; 13 bases fit TRBD2. Losses at the gene ends were 5 bases for V and 6 bases for J; bases not matched to a gene: 4. This CDR3 region has 15 residues. Germline-derived CDR1 and CDR2 are SGHVS and FQNEAQ. CDR3 amino acids: CASSPRTSGGNEQFF. The CDR3 DNA reads TGTGCCAGCAGCCCCCGGACTAGCGGGGGCAATGAGCAGTTCTTC.

This clonotype was observed many times. The V gene is TRBV12-3 or TRBV12-4, the J gene TRBJ2-1; possibly TRBD1 for D (6 bases). The CDR3 has 16 residues. Trimming took off 1 base at V and 2 bases at J, with 12 bases between the two ends. Written as DNA, the CDR3 is TGTGCCAGCAGTTTAGAAGGGGGACCCACCTACAATGAGCAGTTCTTC. Amino acids: CASSLEGGPTYNEQFF.

This sequence joins TRBV27 and TRBJ1-3, with D possibly TRBD1 on 6 matching bases. Trimming removed 6 bases at V and 0 bases at J, with 9 bases between. The CDR3 is made up of 14 amino acids. Germline values: CDR1 MNHEY, CDR2 SMNVEV (reference sequence). The CDR3 coding sequence is TGTGCCAGCAGACCGACAGGCTCTGGAAACACCATATATTTT. It is translated as CASRPTGSGNTIYF.

The sample holds many counts of this clonotype. The chain joins TRBV7-9 to TRBJ2-6; TRBD1 might be the D (5 bases). The V end was cut by 2 bases, the J end by 0 bases, with 11 bases between. The germline V gene has CDR1 SEHNR and CDR2 FQNEAQ (reference sequence). The CDR3 loop spans 17 amino acids. The CDR3 DNA reads as TGTGCCAGCAGCTTATGGCGCGACAGCTCTGGGGCCAACGTCCTGACTTTC. Its translation is CASSLWRDSSGANVLTF.